This T cell receptor (beta chain) was captured in a study of T cell repertoires in cytomegalovirus infection. Study-wide context: Indications of both CMV infection and matching HLA type were provided by public TCR beta signatures. Study findings and constraints: People with CMV and the relevant HLA were identified by cumulative public TCR beta family frequency. Within the response measured ex vivo, HLA-C-restricted CMV-specific TCR beta clonotypes were dominant.

TCRdb reanalysed the reads using MiXCR and keeps one entry per CDR3 protein. Of hundreds of thousands of distinct CDR3 sequences in the sample, about a sixth were seen once. Regarding this clonotype: Its antigen is undetermined.

Germline V CDR1 and CDR2: LNHDA, SQIVND (reference sequence). The CDR3 loop spans 15 amino acids. The germline V and J ends were trimmed by 11 bases and 2 bases, with 18 bases remaining between them. Sequenced: PBMCs. V gene TRBV19 combines with J gene TRBJ2-2; TRBD1 or TRBD2 may be the D gene (5 bases each). This receptor was taken from a human donor in good health (CMV status not recorded). Some clones in this sample may be carry-over from other donors' samples. Here the CDR3 DNA reads TGTGCCCCGAAAGGGGATCCTAGCAACACCGGGGAGCTGTTTTTT. Encoded protein: CAPKGDPSNTGELFF.